This record covers a single TCR beta chain. The sample originates from a study of T-cell memory formation after mild COVID-19. Study overall: Largely donor-specific sequence clusters came from a couple of donors.

TCRdb reprocessed the 5' RACE reads via MiXCR and lists one record per CDR3 protein. The sample holds 140,000 to 150,000 distinct CDR3 sequences; less than 25% are singletons and the top ten take around a quarter. The CDR3 has 15 residues. V dropped 6 bases and J dropped 0 bases, with 14 bases sitting between them. The V gene's germline CDR1 is MNHNS and CDR2 SASEGT. This clonotype was obtained from an adult woman who had mild COVID-19 (a few samples of this study predate the infection). Cell type and time point are not known. This rearrangement joins TRBV6-1 to TRBJ1-1; no reliable D call. Sequences were obtained from PBMCs or a T cell subset sorted from them (not recorded which). The CDR3 protein is CASSLRRDMNTEAFF. In nucleotides, the CDR3 is TGTGCCAGCAGCCTAAGAAGAGACATGAACACTGAAGCTTTCTTT.